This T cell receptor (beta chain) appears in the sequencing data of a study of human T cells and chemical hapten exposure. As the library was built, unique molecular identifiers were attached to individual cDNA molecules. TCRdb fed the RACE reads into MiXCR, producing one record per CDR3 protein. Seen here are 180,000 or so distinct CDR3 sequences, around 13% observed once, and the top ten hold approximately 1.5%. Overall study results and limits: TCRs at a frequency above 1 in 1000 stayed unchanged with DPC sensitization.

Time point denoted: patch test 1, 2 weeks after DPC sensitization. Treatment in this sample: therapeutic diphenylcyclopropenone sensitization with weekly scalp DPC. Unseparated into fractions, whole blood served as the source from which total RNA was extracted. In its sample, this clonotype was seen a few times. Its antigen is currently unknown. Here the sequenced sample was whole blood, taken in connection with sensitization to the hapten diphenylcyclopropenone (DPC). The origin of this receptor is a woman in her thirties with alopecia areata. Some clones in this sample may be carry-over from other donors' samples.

The CDR3 DNA sequence: TGTGCCAGCAGCCATGGGGACAGAGAAGCTTTCTTT. The encoded protein is CASSHGDREAFF. The chain combines TRBV12-3 or TRBV12-4 with TRBJ1-1; TRBD1 agrees at 7 bases. The CDR3 totals 12 residues. Trimming cost V 6 bases and J 8 bases; bases outside gene matches: 6.